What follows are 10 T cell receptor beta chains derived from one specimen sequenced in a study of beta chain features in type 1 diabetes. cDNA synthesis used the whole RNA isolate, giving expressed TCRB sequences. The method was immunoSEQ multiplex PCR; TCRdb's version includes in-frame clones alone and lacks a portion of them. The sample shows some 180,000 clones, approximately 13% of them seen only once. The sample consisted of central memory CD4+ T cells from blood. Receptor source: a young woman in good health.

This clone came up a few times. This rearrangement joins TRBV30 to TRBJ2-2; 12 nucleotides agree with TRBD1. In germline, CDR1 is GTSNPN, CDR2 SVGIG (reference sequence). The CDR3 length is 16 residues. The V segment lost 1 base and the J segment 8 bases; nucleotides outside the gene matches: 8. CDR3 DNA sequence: TGTGCCTGGAGTGAAACGGGACAGGGGGCTCCGGGGGAGCTGTTTTTT. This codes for CAWSETGQGAPGELFF.

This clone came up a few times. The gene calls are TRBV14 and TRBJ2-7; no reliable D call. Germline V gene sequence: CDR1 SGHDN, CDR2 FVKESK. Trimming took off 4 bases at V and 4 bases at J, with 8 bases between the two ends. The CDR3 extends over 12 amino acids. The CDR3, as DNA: TGTGCCAGCAGCCGATACTCATACGAGCAGTACTTC. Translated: CASSRYSYEQYF.

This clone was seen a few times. The CDR3 nucleotides read TGTGCCATCGGGGCAGGCCCAGAGACCCAGTACTTC. This gives the protein CAIGAGPETQYF. This chain links TRBV10-3 with TRBJ2-5, with D perhaps matching TRBD1 (5 bases). Germline CDR1 reads ENHRY; CDR2 reads SYGVKD. Trimming stripped 8 bases from V and 4 bases from J, with 11 bases between. The CDR3 contains 12 residues.

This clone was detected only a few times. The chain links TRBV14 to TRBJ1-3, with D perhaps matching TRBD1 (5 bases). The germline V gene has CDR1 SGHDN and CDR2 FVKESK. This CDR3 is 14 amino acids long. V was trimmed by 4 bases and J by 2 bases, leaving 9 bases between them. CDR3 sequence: CASSRVRAGNTIYF. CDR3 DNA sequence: TGTGCCAGCAGCCGGGTCAGGGCTGGAAACACCATATATTTT.

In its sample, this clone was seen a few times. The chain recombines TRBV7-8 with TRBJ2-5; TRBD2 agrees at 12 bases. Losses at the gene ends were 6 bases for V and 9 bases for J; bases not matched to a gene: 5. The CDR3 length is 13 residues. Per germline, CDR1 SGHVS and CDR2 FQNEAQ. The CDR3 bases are TGTGCCAGCAGATGGACTAGCGGGGCGGCCCAGTACTTC. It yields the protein CASRWTSGAAQYF.

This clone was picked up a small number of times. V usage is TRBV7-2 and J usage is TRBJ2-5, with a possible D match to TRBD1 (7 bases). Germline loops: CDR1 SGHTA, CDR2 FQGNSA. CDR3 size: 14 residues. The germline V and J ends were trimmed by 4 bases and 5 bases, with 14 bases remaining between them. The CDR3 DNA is TGTGCCAGCAGCTACGCGACAGGGAGGGAGACCCAGTACTTC. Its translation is CASSYATGRETQYF.

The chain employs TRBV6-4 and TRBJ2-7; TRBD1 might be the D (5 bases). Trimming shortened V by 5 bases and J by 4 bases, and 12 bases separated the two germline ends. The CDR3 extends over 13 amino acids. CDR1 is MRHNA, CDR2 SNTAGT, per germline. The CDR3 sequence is CASSLSQEYEQYF. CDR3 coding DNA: TGTGCCAGCAGTTTATCACAGGAGTACGAGCAGTACTTC.

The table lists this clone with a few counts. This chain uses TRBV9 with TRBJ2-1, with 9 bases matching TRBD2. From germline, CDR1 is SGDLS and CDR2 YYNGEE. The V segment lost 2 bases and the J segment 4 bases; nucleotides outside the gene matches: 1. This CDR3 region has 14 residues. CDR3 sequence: CASSVSGSYNEQFF. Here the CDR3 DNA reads TGTGCCAGCAGCGTTAGCGGGAGTTACAATGAGCAGTTCTTC.

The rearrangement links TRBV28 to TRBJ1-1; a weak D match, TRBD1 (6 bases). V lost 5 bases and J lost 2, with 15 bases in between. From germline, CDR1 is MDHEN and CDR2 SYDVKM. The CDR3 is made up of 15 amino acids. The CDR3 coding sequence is TGTGCCAGCAGTCCATCCCAGGGGCTCAACACTGAAGCTTTCTTT. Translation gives CASSPSQGLNTEAFF.

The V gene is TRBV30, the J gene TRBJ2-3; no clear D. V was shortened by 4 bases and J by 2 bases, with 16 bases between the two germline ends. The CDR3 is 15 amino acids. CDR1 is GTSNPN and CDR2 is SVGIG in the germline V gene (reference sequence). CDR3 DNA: TGTGCCTGGACGAGAATTAGAGAAAACACAGATACGCAGTATTTT. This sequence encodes CAWTRIRENTDTQYF. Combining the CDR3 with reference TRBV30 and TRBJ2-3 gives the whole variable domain SQTIHQWPATLVQPVGSPLSLECTVEGTSNPNLYWYRQAAGRGLQLLFYSVGIGQISSEVPQNLSASRPQDRQFILSSKKLLLSDSGFYLCAWTRIRENTDTQYFGPGTRLTVL.